The 28 T cell receptor beta chains below come from one sample, sequenced in a study of shared clonotypes between healthy human individuals. Generated by immunoSEQ multiplex PCR, the TCRdb table keeps only in-frame clones and is missing some. The table records some 2,500,000 clones, 93% of them present only once. Material: naive CD4+ T cells from PBMCs. The sample's subset: CD45RA+ positively selected. These receptors were collected from a man aged 18-30 years in good health. Some clones in this sample may be carry-over from other donors' samples.

The rearrangement links TRBV28 to TRBJ2-7; D may be TRBD2 (7 bases). The CDR3 sequence is 17 residues long. V was trimmed by 5 bases and J by 0 bases, leaving 20 bases between them. The V gene's germline CDR1 is MDHEN and CDR2 SYDVKM. The CDR3 sequence: CASSIVGEGVFSYEQYF. In DNA, the CDR3 is TGTGCCAGCAGTATCGTCGGGGAGGGGGTTTTCTCCTACGAGCAGTACTTC.

Points on this clone: The sample has other DNA sequences that encode this CDR3 too. V and J are TRBV5-1 and TRBJ2-2, with 7 bases aligning to TRBD1. J lost 3 bases, V lost 3 bases, and 5 bases had no gene match. This CDR3 contains 15 residues. Germline CDR1 is SGHRS and CDR2 is YFSETQ. DNA of the CDR3: TGCGCCAGCAGCTCGGGGACAGTATACACCGGGGAGCTGTTTTTT. Translating gives CASSSGTVYTGELFF.

The rearrangement links TRBV18 to TRBJ2-5; TRBD1 matches 8 bases. With V trimmed by 3 bases and J by 5 bases, 11 bases remained unmatched. The CDR3 spans 16 residues. Germline assignment: CDR1 KGHSH and CDR2 LQKENI. The CDR3 spells CASSPLGTGPGETQYF. The CDR3 DNA reads TGTGCCAGCTCACCTTTGGGGACAGGCCCCGGGGAGACCCAGTACTTC. Together with reference TRBV18 and TRBJ2-5, the CDR3 gives the full variable domain: NAGVMQNPRHLVRRRGQEARLRCSPMKGHSHVYWYRQLPEEGLKFMVYLQKENIIDESGMPKERFSAEFPKEGPSILRIQQVVRGDSAAYFCASSPLGTGPGETQYFGPGTRLLVL.

This clone came up once. One junction end does not reproduce the germline sequence, and a read error may be involved. This chain joins TRBV28 and TRBJ1-2, with TRBD1 identical over 10 bases. CDR1 is MDHEN, CDR2 SYDVKM, per germline. This CDR3 is built from 15 residues. Here the CDR3 DNA reads TGTGTCAGCACTTATACTGGGACAGGGGCCTATGGCTACACCTTC. Protein: CVSTYTGTGAYGYTF.

The V and J genes are TRBV27 and TRBJ2-2; 7 nucleotides align to TRBD2. Germline assignment: CDR1 MNHEY and CDR2 SMNVEV (reference sequence). Trimming cost V 8 bases and J 6 bases; bases outside gene matches: 15. This CDR3 contains 16 residues. The CDR3 DNA sequence: TGTGCCAGCGGGAGGGTGGCGGGAGTGGGCCCCGGGGAGCTGTTTTTT. Its translation: CASGRVAGVGPGELFF.

This clone was seen more than once but under ten times. The chain couples TRBV4-3 to TRBJ2-5; 12 positions agree with TRBD1. Looked up from germline, CDR1 is LGHNA and CDR2 is YSLEER. Germline trimming cut 4 bases from V and 6 bases from J; bases unmatched to any gene: 9. CDR3 length equals 16 residues. CDR3 residues: CASSPSRDRGLQTQYF. Written as DNA, the CDR3 is TGCGCCAGCAGCCCCAGCCGGGACAGGGGGCTGCAGACCCAGTACTTC.

V gene TRBV5-4 combines with J gene TRBJ2-7; D remains ambiguous. This CDR3 comprises 13 residues. Trimming stripped 1 base from V and 5 bases from J, with 10 bases between. CDR1 and CDR2 from the germline V gene are SGHNT and YYREEE (reference sequence). CDR3 coding DNA: TGTGCCAGCAGCTTGAGGTGGGCCCACGAGCAGTACTTC. Translated: CASSLRWAHEQYF.

This chain joins TRBV5-1 and TRBJ2-4, with D possibly being TRBD1 (6 bases). The V and J ends lost 1 base and 1 base respectively, with 9 bases between them. The germline V gene encodes CDR1 SGHRS and CDR2 YFSETQ. This CDR3 region has 15 residues. The CDR3 nucleotides read TGCGCCAGCAGCTTGAATCAGGGGGCCAAAAACATTCAGTACTTC. It is translated as CASSLNQGAKNIQYF.

The V and J genes are TRBV7-3 and TRBJ1-1; weak D call: TRBD1 (5 bases). The CDR3 is made up of 15 amino acids. V dropped 1 base and J dropped 9 bases, with 18 bases sitting between them. Per the germline V gene, CDR1 is SGHTA and CDR2 is FQGTGA. The CDR3 loop is CASSLIRSEQEKAFF. The CDR3 DNA reads TGTGCCAGCAGCTTAATTCGGTCGGAACAGGAGAAAGCTTTCTTT.

The chain carries TRBV28 and TRBJ1-1, with D uncertain. The CDR3 runs to 13 residues. Germline lookup yields CDR1 MDHEN and CDR2 SYDVKM. V dropped 6 bases and J dropped 3 bases, with 11 bases sitting between them. The CDR3 DNA reads as TGTGCCAGCAGAACAACAGCCTACACTGAAGCTTTCTTT. It specifies CASRTTAYTEAFF.

This chain joins TRBV5-6 and TRBJ1-1; perhaps TRBD1 as D (5 bases). Germline-derived CDR1 and CDR2 are SGHDT and YYEEEE. V gave up 4 bases and J gave up 1 base, with 11 bases separating them. The length of the CDR3 is 14 residues. CDR3 in amino acids: CASSPGSKNTEAFF. Written as DNA, the CDR3 is TGTGCCAGCAGCCCAGGGAGTAAGAACACTGAAGCTTTCTTT.

The CDR3 sequence: CASTTGGVNGYTF. Written as DNA, the CDR3 is TGTGCCAGCACCACGGGGGGGGTTAATGGCTACACCTTC. The chain links TRBV6-5 to TRBJ1-2; a weak D match, TRBD1 (5 bases). V gave up 7 bases and J gave up 6 bases, with 15 bases separating them. CDR1 and CDR2 from the germline V gene are MNHEY and SVGAGI. The CDR3 extends over 13 amino acids.

In this sample, this clone turned up once. The chain employs TRBV5-5 and TRBJ2-3; D possibly corresponds to TRBD2 (5 bases). CDR1 and CDR2 from the germline V gene are SGHKS and YYEKEE (reference sequence). The CDR3 is 16 residues long. Trimming removed 4 bases from V and 1 base from J, with 16 bases in between. CDR3 nucleotides: TGTGCCAGCAGCCCTGGTCCTCAGAGGGGCACAGATACGCAGTATTTT. Protein product: CASSPGPQRGTDTQYF. The complete variable domain, with remaining parts taken from reference TRBV5-5 and TRBJ2-3, reads DAGVTQSPTHLIKTRGQQVTLRCSPISGHKSVSWYQQVLGQGPQFIFQYYEKEERGRGNFPDRFSARQFPNYSSELNVNALLLGDSALYLCASSPGPQRGTDTQYFGPGTRLTVL.

The J gene is TRBJ2-5, the V gene TRBV18; no firm D call. CDR1 and CDR2 from the germline V gene are KGHSH and LQKENI. The length of the CDR3 is 17 residues. V was pared by 1 base and J by 1 base, with 16 bases between. CDR3 sequence reads: CASSPRTVYGLQETQYF. The CDR3 nucleotides are TGTGCCAGCTCACCACGAACCGTTTACGGGCTCCAAGAGACCCAGTACTTC.

This chain links TRBV18 with TRBJ2-2, with a possible D match to TRBD1 (5 bases). Trimming pared 3 bases from V and 5 bases from J, leaving 10 bases between. CDR3 length equals 14 residues. CDR1 KGHSH and CDR2 LQKENI come from the germline V gene. This CDR3 reads CASSPYKGTGELFF. The CDR3 DNA reads TGTGCCAGCTCACCGTACAAGGGGACCGGGGAGCTGTTTTTT.

The chain couples TRBV5-1 to TRBJ2-5; TRBD2 matches at 7 bases. Per the germline V gene, CDR1 is SGHRS and CDR2 is YFSETQ. This CDR3 has 16 residues. J was trimmed by 5 bases and V by 0 bases; bases with no gene match: 10. CDR3 amino acids: CASSLVGGSVGETQYF. The CDR3 DNA reads TGCGCCAGCAGCTTGGTTGGCGGGAGTGTCGGGGAGACCCAGTACTTC.

The CDR3 sequence: CASSLREDRVGYTF. The DNA of the CDR3 is TGCGCCAGCAGCTTGAGGGAGGACAGGGTTGGCTACACCTTC. This chain joins TRBV5-1 and TRBJ1-2; 8 bases fit TRBD1. Germline CDR1 reads SGHRS; CDR2 reads YFSETQ. J lost 7 bases, V lost 1 base, and 6 bases had no gene match. The CDR3 length is 14 residues.

The chain is built from TRBV11-3 and TRBJ2-2; 8 nucleotides align to TRBD1. In germline, CDR1 is SGHNT, CDR2 YENEEA. Trimming took 5 bases from V and 5 from J; bases not matched to a gene: 10. The CDR3 has 16 amino acids. The CDR3 sequence is CASSRRQGRDTGELFF. The CDR3 bases are TGTGCCAGCAGCCGGAGACAGGGGAGAGATACCGGGGAGCTGTTTTTT.

The chain recombines TRBV28 with TRBJ2-7, with D tentatively TRBD2 (5 bases). The V end lost 7 bases, the J end lost 2 bases, and 15 bases lay between the germline ends. This CDR3 region has 14 residues. CDR1 is MDHEN and CDR2 is SYDVKM in the germline V gene. Here the CDR3 reads CASTSSRDPYEQYF. The CDR3, as DNA: TGTGCCAGCACCTCGAGCCGGGATCCCTACGAGCAGTACTTC. Supplemented by reference TRBV28 and TRBJ2-7, the full variable domain reads DVKVTQSSRYLVKRTGEKVFLECVQDMDHENMFWYRQDPGLGLRLIYFSYDVKMKEKGDIPEGYSVSREKKERFSLILESASTNQTSMYLCASTSSRDPYEQYFGPGTRLTVT.

The chain uses TRBV4-2 and TRBJ1-2; no definite D call. The CDR3 has 17 residues. V shed 0 bases and J shed 7 bases, with 21 bases lying between them. Germline V gene data show CDR1 as LGHNA and CDR2 as YNFKEQ. The DNA of the CDR3 is TGTGCCAGCAGCCAAGATGAAGGACGGTCAGAAGCCGCTGGCTACACCTTC. It yields the protein CASSQDEGRSEAAGYTF.

The chain employs TRBV2 and TRBJ2-5, with D maybe TRBD2 (5 bases). This CDR3 region has 13 residues. V gave up 5 bases and J gave up 5 bases, with 12 bases separating them. Germline CDR1 is SNHLY and CDR2 is FYNNEI. CDR3 sequence (DNA): TGTGCCAGCAGTAAGGTCCGAGGGGAGACCCAGTACTTC. It encodes CASSKVRGETQYF.

This chain links TRBV19 with TRBJ1-2; D may be TRBD1 (6 bases). V lost 4 bases and J lost 4, with 13 bases in between. CDR1 is LNHDA, CDR2 SQIVND, per germline (reference sequence). This CDR3 region has 14 residues. CDR3 coding DNA: TGTGCCAGTAGTAGGGCAGGGGATCGCTATGGCTACACCTTC. Its translation: CASSRAGDRYGYTF.

J is TRBJ2-6 and V is TRBV4-1; no clear D. The CDR3 runs 17 residues. The V and J ends lost 1 base and 1 base respectively, with 11 bases between them. Germline CDR1 and CDR2: MGHRA and YSYEKL. This chain's CDR3 is CASSQAQSLSGANVLTF. In DNA form, the CDR3 reads TGCGCCAGCAGCCAAGCTCAGAGTCTATCTGGGGCCAACGTCCTGACTTTC.

The V and J genes are TRBV5-1 and TRBJ2-7; D could derive from TRBD1 or TRBD2 (5 bases each). CDR1 is SGHRS and CDR2 is YFSETQ in the germline V gene. This CDR3 has 14 residues. The germline V and J ends were trimmed by 0 bases and 5 bases, with 12 bases remaining between them. The CDR3 DNA sequence: TGCGCCAGCAGCTTGGGAGGGGTTAGCGACGAGCAGTACTTC. This encodes CASSLGGVSDEQYF.

The chain joins TRBV5-1 to TRBJ1-1; 7 bases agree with TRBD1. The CDR3 loop spans 12 amino acids. Trimming at V came to 3 bases and at J to 12 bases, leaving 8 bases not matched to a gene. The germline V gene has CDR1 SGHRS and CDR2 YFSETQ. CDR3 sequence reads: CASSSGGGETFF. CDR3 coding DNA: TGCGCCAGCAGCTCGGGAGGGGGCGAGACTTTCTTT.

The gene calls are TRBV29-1 and TRBJ2-4; the D gene could be TRBD1 or TRBD2 (5 bases each). Germline CDR1 is SQVTM and CDR2 is ANQGSEA. The germline V and J ends were trimmed by 0 bases and 8 bases, with 14 bases remaining between them. CDR3 length: 14 amino acids. In DNA form, the CDR3 reads TGCAGCGTTGAAGAGGGGACGGCCGTCCACATTCAGTACTTC. This sequence encodes CSVEEGTAVHIQYF.

The genes are TRBV28 and TRBJ1-3; 9 nucleotides match TRBD1. CDR1 MDHEN and CDR2 SYDVKM come from the germline V gene. The junction had 7 bases not matched to a gene; V was cut back by 4 bases and J by 0 bases. The CDR3 covers 17 residues. The CDR3 sequence is CASSSGTGNPSGNTIYF. In DNA form, the CDR3 reads TGTGCCAGCAGTTCAGGGACAGGGAATCCCTCTGGAAACACCATATATTTT. The whole variable domain, filled in from reference TRBV28 and TRBJ1-3, reads DVKVTQSSRYLVKRTGEKVFLECVQDMDHENMFWYRQDPGLGLRLIYFSYDVKMKEKGDIPEGYSVSREKKERFSLILESASTNQTSMYLCASSSGTGNPSGNTIYFGEGSWLTVV.

This clone came up once. The chain has TRBV28 and TRBJ1-1, with D tentatively TRBD1 (6 bases). Germline CDR1 and CDR2: MDHEN and SYDVKM. Trimming removed 5 bases from V and 5 bases from J, with 9 bases in between. The CDR3 loop spans 12 amino acids. The CDR3 DNA sequence: TGTGCCAGCAGTATCCAGGGGACTGAAGCTTTCTTT. Its protein product is CASSIQGTEAFF.